This T cell receptor beta chain was obtained from a study of CD8+CD57+ T cells in acquired aplastic anemia. At the level of the study: Quantities of DNA derived from sorted CD4+ and CD8+ cells averaged roughly 3.4 ug.

TCR beta VDJ and CDR3 were profiled, and genomic DNA was the template. MiXCR was run by TCRdb on the reads, yielding one entry per CDR3 protein. The sample has around 200,000 distinct CDR3 sequences, less than 65% seen once. General study points: Overlapping CD8+ CDR3 repertoires of patients and controls contained about 27 shared sequences.

This clonotype was picked up many times. The antigen is not known. CDR1 and CDR2 (germline): LGHNA, YSLEER. There are 16 residues in the CDR3. V gave up 0 bases and J gave up 7 bases, with 15 bases separating them. This chain uses TRBV4-3 with TRBJ1-4; D is perhaps TRBD1 (5 bases). The source of this sequence is a human donor in good health, serving as a control. Sequences were obtained from sorted CD4+, CD8+, or CD8+CD57+ T cells (not recorded which) from PBMCs. For the CDR3, the DNA is TGCGCCAGCAGCCAAGATTGGGCAAGGGGTAGTGAAAAACTGTTTTTT. Its translation is CASSQDWARGSEKLFF.